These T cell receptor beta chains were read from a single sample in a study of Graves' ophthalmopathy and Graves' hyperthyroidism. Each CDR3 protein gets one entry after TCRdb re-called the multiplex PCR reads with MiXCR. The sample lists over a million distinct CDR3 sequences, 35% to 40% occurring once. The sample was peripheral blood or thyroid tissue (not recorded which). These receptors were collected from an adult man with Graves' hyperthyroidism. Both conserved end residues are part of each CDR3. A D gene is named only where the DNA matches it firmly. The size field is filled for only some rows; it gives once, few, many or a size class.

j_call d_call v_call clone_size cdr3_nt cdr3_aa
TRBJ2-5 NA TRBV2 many TGTGCCAGCAGTGTGGGGTCAATGAGGCAAGAGACCCAGTACTTC CASSVGSMRQETQYF
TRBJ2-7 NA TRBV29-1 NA TGCAGCGCCAGCAGCTTGTCCGACAGTCTATACGAGCAGTACTTC CSASSLSDSLYEQYF
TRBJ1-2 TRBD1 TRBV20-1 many TGCAGTGCTAGAGAAGCCCAGGGGGCGGGAGGCTACACCTTC CSAREAQGAGGYTF
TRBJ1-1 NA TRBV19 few TGTGCCAGTAGTATGGGGGGGGGATCGAACACTGAAGCTTTCTTT CASSMGGGSNTEAFF
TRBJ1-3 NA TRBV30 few TGTGCCTCGCGAGGCAGGTCTGGAAACACCATATATTTT CASRGRSGNTIYF
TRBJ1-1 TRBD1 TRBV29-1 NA TGCAGCGTTGTAAGGACAGGGCGCTGCACTGAAGCTTTCTTT CSVVRTGRCTEAFF
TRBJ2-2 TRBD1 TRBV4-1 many TGCGCCAGCAGCCAACCCCAGGGGGCCGGGGAGCTGTTTTTT CASSQPQGAGELFF
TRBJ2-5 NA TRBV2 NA TGTGCCAACGACGAACAGGGTGTAGGCGCCCAGACCCAGTACTTC CANDEQGVGAQTQYF
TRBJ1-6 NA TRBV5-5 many TGTGCCAGCAGCTTCGGAGGGGGTAGGAATTCACCCCTCCACTTT CASSFGGGRNSPLHF
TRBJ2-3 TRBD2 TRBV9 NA TGTGCCAGCAGCGTAGGGGGAGGGAATACAGATACGCAGTATTTT CASSVGGGNTDTQYF
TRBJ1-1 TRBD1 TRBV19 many TGTGCCAGTATCACGACAGGGAATACTGAAGCTTTCTTT CASITTGNTEAFF